The 5 T cell receptor beta chains below all came from one sample that was sequenced in a study of cytomegalovirus exposure and HLA in healthy donors. The PCR ran on 60 Vbeta and 13 Jbeta primers. Only in-frame clones appear in the TCRdb table, and some are missing; sequencing was by immunoSEQ multiplex PCR. The sample comprises hundreds of thousands of clones, 76% of which are singletons, and under 0.8% rests with the top ten. Source material: PBMCs. The receptor set was obtained from a man aged 18 to 29 in good health and CMV-seronegative.

V gene TRBV5-1 combines with J gene TRBJ2-1; TRBD1 matches 9 bases. The V and J ends lost 3 bases and 2 bases, in that order; junction bases with no gene match: 3. The CDR3 has 15 amino acids. Germline V gene sequence: CDR1 SGHRS, CDR2 YFSETQ. Written as DNA, the CDR3 is TGCGCCAGCAGCTCCGGACAGGGGACCTACAATGAGCAGTTCTTC. It is translated as CASSSGQGTYNEQFF.

The chain uses TRBV2 and TRBJ2-1, with a weak D call TRBD2 (6 bases). This CDR3 is 15 amino acids long. Per the germline V gene, CDR1 is SNHLY and CDR2 is FYNNEI. With 8 bases removed from V and 0 bases from J, the gap between germline ends came to 14 bases. The CDR3 bases are TGTGCCAGCCTGGGGGACTTCCGCTCCTACAATGAGCAGTTCTTC. It yields the protein CASLGDFRSYNEQFF.

The genes are TRBV5-1 and TRBJ1-1; 9 nucleotides agree with TRBD1. Germline CDR1 SGHRS, CDR2 YFSETQ. With 2 bases clipped from V and 6 bases from J, the junction kept 11 bases outside the gene matches. The CDR3 consists of 16 residues. CDR3 in DNA: TGCGCCAGCAGCTTTACAGGGGGCCCCGGCGGGGCTGAAGCTTTCTTT. This codes for CASSFTGGPGGAEAFF.

This CDR3 is CASSDSTSVLNEQFF. The CDR3 DNA reads TGTGCCAGCAGTGATTCGACTAGCGTATTGAATGAGCAGTTCTTC. The chain joins TRBV2 to TRBJ2-1; 8 positions match TRBD2. The CDR3 consists of 15 residues. Trimming at V came to 3 bases and at J to 7 bases, leaving 8 bases not matched to a gene. Looked up from germline, CDR1 is SNHLY and CDR2 is FYNNEI.

In its sample, this clone was seen a few times. The genes are TRBV29-1 and TRBJ2-2; D gene unclear. CDR3 length equals 15 residues. In germline, CDR1 is SQVTM, CDR2 ANQGSEA. V was pared by 0 bases and J by 0 bases, with 8 bases between. DNA of the CDR3: TGCAGCGTTGAAGACAGGCAAACGAACACCGGGGAGCTGTTTTTT. Translation: CSVEDRQTNTGELFF.